The next 9 T cell receptor beta chains were all read from a single sample in a study of blood T cell repertoires in COVID-19. TCRdb's table, derived via immunoSEQ multiplex PCR, lists solely in-frame clones and lacks some. The sample contains about 180,000 clones, about 86% of which appear only once. Sequencing used peripheral blood. The receptors were sampled from a man between 65 and 85 years old with active or convalescent COVID-19.

The chain is built from TRBV5-4 and TRBJ2-5; the match to TRBD1 covers 7 bases. After removal of 0 bases from V and 4 bases from J, the junction contained 0 bases not matched to a gene. CDR1 is SGHNT and CDR2 is YYREEE in the germline V gene (reference sequence). The CDR3 has 13 amino acids. The CDR3 loop is CASSLDRGETQYF. Here the CDR3 DNA reads TGTGCCAGCAGCTTGGACAGGGGAGAGACCCAGTACTTC.

The genes are TRBV6-2 or TRBV6-3 and TRBJ1-1; TRBD1 matches 9 bases. This CDR3 has 17 amino acids. Losses at the gene ends were 6 bases for V and 5 bases for J; bases not matched to a gene: 16. Germline V gives CDR1 MNHEY, CDR2 SVGEGT. The CDR3 here is CASSPLGGTGRGTEAFF. CDR3 coding DNA: TGTGCCAGCAGCCCACTGGGGGGGACAGGGAGGGGAACTGAAGCTTTCTTT.

The CDR3 bases are TGTGCCAGCAGCCTCCAACCACAGGGTCGGGTCCACGAGCAGTACTTC. Amino acid sequence: CASSLQPQGRVHEQYF. The chain carries TRBV5-4 and TRBJ2-7, with D perhaps TRBD1 (6 bases). Per the germline V gene, CDR1 is SGHNT and CDR2 is YYREEE (reference sequence). CDR3 length: 16 amino acids. Trimming pared 4 bases from V and 5 bases from J, leaving 22 bases between.

The CDR3 reads CASSQDLGHPDSYEQYF. Here the CDR3 DNA reads TGCGCCAGCAGCCAAGATTTGGGACACCCGGACTCCTACGAGCAGTACTTC. This sequence joins TRBV4-3 and TRBJ2-7; D perhaps matches TRBD1 (6 bases). The length of the CDR3 is 17 residues. Germline CDR1 reads LGHNA; CDR2 reads YSLEER. With 0 bases removed from V and 0 bases from J, the gap between germline ends came to 15 bases.

This clone was seen more than once but under ten times. The chain employs TRBV5-6 and TRBJ1-2; D may be TRBD1 (6 bases). The germline gives CDR1 SGHDT, CDR2 YYEEEE. The CDR3 runs 16 residues. The V gene lost 0 bases and the J gene lost 0 bases, with 12 bases spanning the gap. Here the CDR3 DNA reads TGTGCCAGCAGCTTGGCACAGGGAAAAACTAACTATGGCTACACCTTC. Translated: CASSLAQGKTNYGYTF.

The V and J genes are TRBV18 and TRBJ2-1; TRBD2 matches 10 bases. The CDR3 has 19 amino acids. CDR1 and CDR2 (germline): KGHSH, LQKENI. V shed 0 bases and J 0 bases; nucleotides not matched to a gene: 8. CDR3 residues: CASSPPGLAGVSSYNEQFF. The CDR3, as DNA: TGTGCCAGCTCACCACCCGGGCTAGCGGGGGTAAGCTCCTACAATGAGCAGTTCTTC.

The chain links TRBV5-1 to TRBJ1-1, with a possible D match to TRBD1 (5 bases). CDR1 is SGHRS, CDR2 YFSETQ, per germline. This CDR3 is built from 14 residues. Trimming took 5 bases from V and 0 from J, leaving 11 bases between them. The CDR3 bases are TGCGCCAGCAGAACTGACAGCATGAACACTGAAGCTTTCTTT. Translated, it gives CASRTDSMNTEAFF.

In its sample, this clone was seen a few times. The V call is TRBV5-1, the J call TRBJ1-4, with 7 bases lining up with TRBD1. The CDR3 is 15 amino acids. Germline V gene lookup returns CDR1 SGHRS and CDR2 YFSETQ. J was trimmed by 0 bases and V by 4 bases; bases with no gene match: 3. CDR3 in DNA: TGCGCCAGCAGCGATGGGACAGCAACTAATGAAAAACTGTTTTTT. Protein product: CASSDGTATNEKLFF. The entire variable domain, with the rest obtained from reference TRBV5-1 and TRBJ1-4, is as follows: KAGVTQTPRYLIKTRGQQVTLSCSPISGHRSVSWYQQTPGQGLQFLFEYFSETQRNKGNFPGRFSGRQFSNSRSEMNVSTLELGDSALYLCASSDGTATNEKLFFGSGTQLSVL.

This clone was seen a few times. As DNA, the CDR3 is TGCAGCGTTGATGAAGCTGACTCCTACAATGAGCAGTTCTTC. Protein product: CSVDEADSYNEQFF. The rearrangement uses TRBV29-1 and TRBJ2-1, with no clear D. Germline loops: CDR1 SQVTM, CDR2 ANQGSEA. The CDR3 is 14 amino acids. V lost 3 bases and J 0 bases, leaving 9 bases between the germline ends.